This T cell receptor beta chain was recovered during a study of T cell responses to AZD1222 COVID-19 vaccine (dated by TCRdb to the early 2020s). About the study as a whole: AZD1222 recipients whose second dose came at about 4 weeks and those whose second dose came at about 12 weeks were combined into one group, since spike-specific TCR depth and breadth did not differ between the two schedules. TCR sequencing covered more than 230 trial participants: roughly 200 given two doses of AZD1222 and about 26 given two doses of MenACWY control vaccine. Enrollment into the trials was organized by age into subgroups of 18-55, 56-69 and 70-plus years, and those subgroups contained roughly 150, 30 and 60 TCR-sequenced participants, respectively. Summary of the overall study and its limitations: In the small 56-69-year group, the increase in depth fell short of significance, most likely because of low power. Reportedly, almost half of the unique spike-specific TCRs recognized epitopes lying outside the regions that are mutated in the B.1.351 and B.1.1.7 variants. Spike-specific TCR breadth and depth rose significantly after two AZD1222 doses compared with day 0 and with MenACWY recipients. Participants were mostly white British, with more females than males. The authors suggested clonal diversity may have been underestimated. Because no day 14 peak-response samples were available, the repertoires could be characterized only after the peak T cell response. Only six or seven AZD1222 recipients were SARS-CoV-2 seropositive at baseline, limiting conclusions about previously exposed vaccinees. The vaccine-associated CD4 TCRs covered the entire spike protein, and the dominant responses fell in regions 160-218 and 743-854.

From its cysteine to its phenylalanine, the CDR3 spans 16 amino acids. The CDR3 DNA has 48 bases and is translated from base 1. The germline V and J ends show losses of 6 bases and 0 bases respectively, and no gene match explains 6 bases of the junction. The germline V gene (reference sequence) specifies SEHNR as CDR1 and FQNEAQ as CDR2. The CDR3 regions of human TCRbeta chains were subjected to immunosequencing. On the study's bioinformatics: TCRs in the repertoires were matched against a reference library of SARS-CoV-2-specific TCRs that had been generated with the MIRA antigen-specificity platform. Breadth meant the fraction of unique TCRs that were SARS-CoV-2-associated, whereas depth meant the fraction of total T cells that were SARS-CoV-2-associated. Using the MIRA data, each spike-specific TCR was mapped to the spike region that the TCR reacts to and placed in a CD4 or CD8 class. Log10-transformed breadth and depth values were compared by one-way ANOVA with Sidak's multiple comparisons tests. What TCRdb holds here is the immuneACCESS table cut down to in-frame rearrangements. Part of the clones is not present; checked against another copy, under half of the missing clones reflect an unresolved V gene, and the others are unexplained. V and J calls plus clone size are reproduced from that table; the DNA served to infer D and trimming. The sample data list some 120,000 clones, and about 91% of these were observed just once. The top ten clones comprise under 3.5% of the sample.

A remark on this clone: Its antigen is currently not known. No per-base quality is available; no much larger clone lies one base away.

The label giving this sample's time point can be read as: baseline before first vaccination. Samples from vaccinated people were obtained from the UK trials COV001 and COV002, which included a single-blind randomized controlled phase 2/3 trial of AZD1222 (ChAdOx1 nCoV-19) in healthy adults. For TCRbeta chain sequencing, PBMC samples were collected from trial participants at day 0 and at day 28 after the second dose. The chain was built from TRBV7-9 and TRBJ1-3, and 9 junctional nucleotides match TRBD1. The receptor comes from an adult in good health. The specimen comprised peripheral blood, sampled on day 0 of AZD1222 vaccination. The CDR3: CASRQGAPTSGNTIYF. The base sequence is TGTGCCAGCAGACAGGGGGCCCCTACCTCTGGAAACACCATATATTTT.